The 19 T cell receptor beta chains below were found in one sample sequenced in a study of blood T cell repertoires in COVID-19. The protocol was immunoSEQ multiplex PCR, while the TCRdb copy is restricted to in-frame clones and leaves out a portion. This sample has 200,000 to 250,000 clones; more than 75% occur once, and the top ten carry 0.98%. The sequencing sample was made of peripheral blood. The origin of the receptors is a man aged 35-49 years with acute or convalescent COVID-19.

V usage is TRBV11-1 and J usage is TRBJ2-7; TRBD1 agrees at 7 bases. The CDR3 length is 15 residues. V was pared by 5 bases and J by 3 bases, with 10 bases of the junction left unmatched. CDR1 is SGHAT, CDR2 FQDESV, per germline (reference sequence). CDR3 DNA sequence: TGTGCCAGCAGCCGACATGGACAGGCTGACTACGAGCAGTACTTC. The encoded protein is CASSRHGQADYEQYF.

The rearrangement links TRBV11-2 to TRBJ1-1, with a possible D match to TRBD1 (6 bases). CDR1 is SGHAT and CDR2 is FQNNGV in the germline V gene. The CDR3 spans 14 residues. V was trimmed by 5 bases and J by 3 bases, leaving 13 bases between them. DNA of the CDR3: TGTGCCAGCAGCCACAGGGTGGGGGACACTGAAGCTTTCTTT. As protein: CASSHRVGDTEAFF.

CDR3 coding DNA: TGTGCCAGCAGCTTGAGCGGGGCAGGCAACAATGAGCAGTTCTTC. It specifies CASSLSGAGNNEQFF. The gene calls are TRBV5-4 and TRBJ2-1; 7 bases fit TRBD2. Germline lookup yields CDR1 SGHNT and CDR2 YYREEE (reference sequence). V shed 1 base, J shed 5 bases, and the junction held 6 bases outside the gene matches. The CDR3 is 15 amino acids.

This chain uses TRBV15 with TRBJ1-4, with 7 bases aligning to TRBD1. V trimming: 5 bases; J trimming: 7 bases; junction bases outside the gene matches: 10. From germline, CDR1 is LNHNV and CDR2 YYDKDF (reference sequence). CDR3 size: 15 residues. The CDR3 coding sequence is TGTGCCACCAGCGGCCAGACAGGGTATAGTGAAAAACTGTTTTTT. As protein: CATSGQTGYSEKLFF.

The chain joins TRBV12-3 or TRBV12-4 to TRBJ2-7, with D perhaps matching TRBD2 (7 bases). V dropped 6 bases and J dropped 6 bases, with 12 bases sitting between them. The CDR3 totals 12 residues. The CDR3 DNA reads as TGTGCCAGCAGGGTGGGGGGGCTCGAGCAGTACTTC. This translates into CASRVGGLEQYF.

This clone was counted between two and nine times. The gene calls are TRBV19 and TRBJ1-1, with D unclear. The CDR3 runs to 19 residues. Germline V CDR1 and CDR2: LNHDA, SQIVND (reference sequence). Trimming shortened V by 4 bases and J by 2 bases, and 26 bases separated the two germline ends. Here the CDR3 DNA reads TGTGCCAGTAGTAGATCGGTACCTACCGCGATGACACACAACACTGAAGCTTTCTTT. Protein sequence: CASSRSVPTAMTHNTEAFF.

This chain uses TRBV10-3 with TRBJ1-2; no clear D gene. Germline V lookup: CDR1 ENHRY, CDR2 SYGVKD. The CDR3 is 16 residues long. Trimming left V 2 bases short and J 8 bases short, with 21 bases between. The DNA of the CDR3 is TGTGCCATCAGTGAGGCGTTCCGGGAGGGAGGCTCCGGCTACACCTTC. Its protein product is CAISEAFREGGSGYTF.

The chain combines TRBV9 with TRBJ2-5; maybe TRBD2 (7 bases). The CDR3 covers 16 residues. V was cut by 3 bases and J by 1 base, with 16 bases left in between. Germline loops: CDR1 SGDLS, CDR2 YYNGEE. CDR3 sequence: CASSAGRRGPQETQYF. CDR3 nucleotides: TGTGCCAGCAGCGCTGGGAGGCGGGGGCCCCAAGAGACCCAGTACTTC.

The chain couples TRBV2 to TRBJ2-7, with 8 bases that match TRBD1. Germline CDR1 SNHLY, CDR2 FYNNEI. This CDR3 region has 15 residues. The trim removed 5 bases at V and 2 bases at J, leaving 8 bases unmatched. The CDR3 coding sequence is TGTGCCAGCAGTTCCTCCTTGGGACAGGCCTACGAGCAGTACTTC. Protein: CASSSSLGQAYEQYF.

V gene TRBV5-4 combines with J gene TRBJ2-7; 8 bases are a match to TRBD1. The CDR3 consists of 14 residues. The trim removed 4 bases at V and 1 base at J, leaving 4 bases unmatched. CDR1 is SGHNT, CDR2 YYREEE, per germline (reference sequence). CDR3 residues: CASSPRTGSYEQYF. CDR3 sequence (DNA): TGTGCCAGCAGCCCAAGGACAGGGTCCTACGAGCAGTACTTC. Together with reference TRBV5-4 and TRBJ2-7, the CDR3 gives the full variable domain: ETGVTQSPTHLIKTRGQQVTLRCSSQSGHNTVSWYQQALGQGPQFIFQYYREEENGRGNFPPRFSGLQFPNYSSELNVNALELDDSALYLCASSPRTGSYEQYFGPGTRLTVT.

The J gene is TRBJ2-1, the V gene TRBV5-4, with TRBD2 matching over 7 bases. The CDR3 length is 13 residues. The germline V gene has CDR1 SGHNT and CDR2 YYREEE (reference sequence). Trimming at V came to 2 bases and at J to 7 bases, leaving 3 bases not matched to a gene. The CDR3 here is CASSFGGGNEQFF. As DNA, the CDR3 is TGTGCCAGCAGCTTCGGGGGAGGGAATGAGCAGTTCTTC.

This chain connects TRBV29-1 to TRBJ1-2; unclear D gene. The ends were cut back, 3 bases at V and 6 bases at J, with 17 bases in the middle. The CDR3 contains 14 residues. Germline V gene lookup returns CDR1 SQVTM and CDR2 ANQGSEA. CDR3 in amino acids: CSVEGTTSADGYTF. The CDR3 bases are TGCAGCGTTGAGGGTACGACGAGCGCTGATGGCTACACCTTC.

The chain has TRBV7-9 and TRBJ1-4; the match to TRBD1 covers 8 bases. Per the germline V gene, CDR1 is SEHNR and CDR2 is FQNEAQ (reference sequence). V lost 5 bases and J lost 0; bases outside the gene matches: 5. The CDR3 runs 16 residues. The CDR3 coding sequence is TGTGCCAGCAGCCTCGACAGGGGATCAACTAATGAAAAACTGTTTTTT. Amino acid sequence: CASSLDRGSTNEKLFF.

The V call is TRBV7-8, the J call TRBJ2-5; D is possibly TRBD2 (6 bases). Germline loops: CDR1 SGHVS, CDR2 FQNEAQ. This CDR3 contains 15 residues. The V end was cut by 1 base, the J end by 2 bases, with 11 bases between. This CDR3 reads CASSLVGGEQETQYF. The CDR3 DNA follows: TGTGCCAGCAGCTTAGTAGGAGGGGAACAAGAGACCCAGTACTTC.

The J gene is TRBJ2-4, the V gene TRBV4-1, with 8 positions matching TRBD1. V was pared by 2 bases and J by 8 bases, with 8 bases of the junction left unmatched. The CDR3 consists of 15 residues. Germline CDR1 reads MGHRA; CDR2 reads YSYEKL. CDR3 region: CASSQKHGQGYIQYF. The CDR3 DNA reads as TGCGCCAGCAGCCAAAAACACGGACAGGGCTACATTCAGTACTTC.

The chain links TRBV19 to TRBJ1-2, with 7 bases that match TRBD1. Trimming at V came to 1 base and at J to 8 bases, leaving 7 bases not matched to a gene. Germline V gene data show CDR1 as LNHDA and CDR2 as SQIVND (reference sequence). CDR3 length equals 14 residues. The CDR3, as DNA: TGTGCCAGTAGTATAGCCCCGGACAGGTGGGGCTACACCTTC. Its protein product is CASSIAPDRWGYTF.

Regarding this clone: Other nucleotide sequences in the sample specify the same CDR3. The rearrangement uses TRBV7-2 and TRBJ1-1; possibly TRBD1 for D (6 bases). CDR1 and CDR2 from the germline V gene are SGHTA and FQGNSA. The V end was cut by 4 bases, the J end by 4 bases, with 10 bases between. The CDR3 is made up of 13 amino acids. The CDR3 DNA reads TGTGCCAGCAGCTACAGGGAAGGCACTGAAGCTTTCTTT. Amino acid sequence: CASSYREGTEAFF.

This clone was counted once. The chain has TRBV9 and TRBJ1-1; unclear D gene. Germline V gives CDR1 SGDLS, CDR2 YYNGEE. The CDR3 is made up of 13 amino acids. V was clipped by 3 bases and J by 2 bases, with 8 bases between them. CDR3 in DNA: TGTGCCAGCAGCGCCGGAGGAAACACTGAAGCTTTCTTT. The encoded protein is CASSAGGNTEAFF.

J is TRBJ2-1 and V is TRBV27; D gene uncertain. This CDR3 region has 13 residues. Trimming stripped 7 bases from V and 6 bases from J, with 13 bases between. Germline V gene data show CDR1 as MNHEY and CDR2 as SMNVEV (reference sequence). In DNA, the CDR3 is TGTGCCAGCACCCCCTATGTGCGCAATGAGCAGTTCTTC. It codes for CASTPYVRNEQFF.